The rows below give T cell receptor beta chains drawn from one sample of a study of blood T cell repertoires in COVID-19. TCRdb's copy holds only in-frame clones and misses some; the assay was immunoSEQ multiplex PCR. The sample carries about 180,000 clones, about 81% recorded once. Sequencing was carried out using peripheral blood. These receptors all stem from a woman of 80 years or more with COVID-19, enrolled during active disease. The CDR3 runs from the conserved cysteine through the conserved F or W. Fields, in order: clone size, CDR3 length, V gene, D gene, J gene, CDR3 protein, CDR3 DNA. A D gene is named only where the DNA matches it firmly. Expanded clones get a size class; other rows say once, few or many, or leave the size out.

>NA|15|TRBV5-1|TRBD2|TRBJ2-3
CASSLGDYRTDTQYF
TGCGCCAGCAGCTTAGGGGACTACCGCACAGATACGCAGTATTTT
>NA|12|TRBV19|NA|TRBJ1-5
CASAEQGRLQHF
TGTGCCAGTGCAGAGCAGGGGCGGCTCCAGCATTTT
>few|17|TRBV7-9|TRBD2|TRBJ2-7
CASSLVVTSGRPYEQYF
TGTGCCAGCAGCTTAGTCGTCACTAGCGGAAGACCGTACGAGCAGTACTTC
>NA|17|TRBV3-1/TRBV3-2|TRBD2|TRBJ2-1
CASSRGLAGAISNEQFF
TGTGCCAGCAGCCGGGGACTAGCGGGAGCTATTAGCAATGAGCAGTTCTTC
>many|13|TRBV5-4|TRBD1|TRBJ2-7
CASSPQGAYEQYF
TGTGCCAGCAGCCCACAGGGGGCCTACGAGCAGTACTTC
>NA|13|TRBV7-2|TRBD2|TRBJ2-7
CASSLRGTYEQYF
TGTGCCAGCAGCTTGCGGGGGACCTACGAGCAGTACTTC
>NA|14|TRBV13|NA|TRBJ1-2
CASRLQDPNYGYTF
TGTGCCAGCAGACTACAGGACCCTAACTATGGCTACACCTTC
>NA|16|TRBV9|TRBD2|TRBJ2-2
CASSVGLAGGPGELFF
TGTGCCAGCAGCGTAGGACTAGCGGGAGGCCCCGGGGAGCTGTTTTTT
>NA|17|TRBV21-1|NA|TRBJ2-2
CASSKDGLAGNTGELFF
TGTGCCAGCAGCAAAGACGGGCTAGCGGGAAACACCGGGGAGCTGTTTTTT
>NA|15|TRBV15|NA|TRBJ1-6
CATSSQPGQDSPLHF
TGTGCCACCAGCAGCCAACCGGGACAAGACTCACCCCTCCACTTT
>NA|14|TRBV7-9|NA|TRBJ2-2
CASSNGPNTGELFF
TGTGCCAGCAGCAACGGTCCGAACACCGGGGAGCTGTTTTTT
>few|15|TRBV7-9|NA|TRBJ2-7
CASSFREGGSYEQYF
TGTGCCAGCAGCTTTAGAGAGGGGGGGAGCTACGAGCAGTACTTC
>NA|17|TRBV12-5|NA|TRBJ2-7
CASGLSYGQGRSYEQYF
TGTGCTAGTGGTTTGTCCTATGGCCAGGGTAGGTCCTACGAGCAGTACTTC
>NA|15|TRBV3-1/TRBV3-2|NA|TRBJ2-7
CASSQDLSGLREQYF
TGTGCCAGCAGCCAAGATCTCTCCGGGTTACGCGAGCAGTACTTC
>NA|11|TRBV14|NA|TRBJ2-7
CASSHSYEQYF
TGTGCCAGCAGCCACAGCTACGAGCAGTACTTC
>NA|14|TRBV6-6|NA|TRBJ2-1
CASSRLGFSNEQFF
TGTGCCAGCAGCCGACTAGGATTTTCGAATGAGCAGTTCTTC
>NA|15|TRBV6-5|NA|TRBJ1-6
CASRGGGLDNSPLHF
TGTGCCAGCAGAGGCGGGGGTCTGGATAATTCACCCCTCCACTTT
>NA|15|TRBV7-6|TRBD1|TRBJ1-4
CASSLVTGGNEKLFF
TGTGCCAGCAGCCTAGTCACAGGGGGTAATGAAAAACTGTTTTTT
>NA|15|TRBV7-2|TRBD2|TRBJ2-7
CASSLQAGGHYEQYF
TGTGCCAGCAGCTTACAGGCGGGAGGGCACTACGAGCAGTACTTC
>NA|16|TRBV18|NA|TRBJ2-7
CASSPRAGGRVGEQYF
TGTGCCAGCTCACCTCGGGCAGGTGGGAGAGTCGGCGAGCAGTACTTC
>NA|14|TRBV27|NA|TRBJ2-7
CASSFTGIRNEQYF
TGTGCCAGCAGTTTTACAGGGATTCGTAACGAGCAGTACTTC
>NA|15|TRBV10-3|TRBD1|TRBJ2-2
CAIRPGTGKTGELFF
TGTGCCATCCGACCCGGGACAGGGAAGACCGGGGAGCTGTTTTTT
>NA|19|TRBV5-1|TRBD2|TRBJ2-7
CASSFLGMETGTTPYEQYF
TGCGCCAGCAGCTTTCTAGGTATGGAGACCGGGACTACCCCCTACGAGCAGTACTTC
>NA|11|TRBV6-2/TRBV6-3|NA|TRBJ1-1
CASSYRLSAFF
TGTGCCAGCAGTTACAGACTATCGGCTTTCTTT
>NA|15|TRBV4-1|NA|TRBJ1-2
CASSHLSTGAYGYTF
TGCGCCAGCAGCCATCTTAGTACAGGAGCCTATGGCTACACCTTC
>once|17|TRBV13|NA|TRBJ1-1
CASSLEFGDAPNTEAFF
TGTGCCAGCAGCTTAGAGTTCGGTGATGCACCCAACACTGAAGCTTTCTTT
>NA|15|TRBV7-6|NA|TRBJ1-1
CASSLDWGGDTEAFF
TGTGCCAGCAGCTTAGACTGGGGAGGGGACACTGAAGCTTTCTTT
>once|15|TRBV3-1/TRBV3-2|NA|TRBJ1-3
CASSQNRISGNTIYF
TGTGCCAGCAGCCAGAACAGGATCTCTGGAAACACCATATATTTT
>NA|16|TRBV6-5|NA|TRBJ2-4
CASSYSSGLAKNIQYF
TGTGCCAGCAGTTACTCTAGCGGTCTAGCCAAAAACATTCAGTACTTC
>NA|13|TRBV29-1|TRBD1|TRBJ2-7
CSASTGGSYEQYF
TGCAGCGCCTCGACAGGGGGTTCCTACGAGCAGTACTTC
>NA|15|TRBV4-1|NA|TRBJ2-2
CASSLQGQNTGELFF
TGCGCCAGCAGCCTACAGGGCCAGAACACCGGGGAGCTGTTTTTT
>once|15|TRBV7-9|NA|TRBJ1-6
CASSLVRTYNSPLHF
TGTGCCAGCAGCTTAGTTAGAACCTATAATTCACCCCTCCACTTT
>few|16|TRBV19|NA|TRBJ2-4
CASSIGTPLAKNIQYF
TGTGCCAGTAGTATAGGGACTCCTTTAGCCAAAAACATTCAGTACTTC
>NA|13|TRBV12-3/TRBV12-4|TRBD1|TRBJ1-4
CASRQGWGEKLFF
TGTGCCAGCAGACAGGGGTGGGGTGAAAAACTGTTTTTT
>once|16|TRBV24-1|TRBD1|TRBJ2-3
CATSDPGQGVSDTQYF
TGTGCCACCAGTGATCCGGGACAGGGGGTATCAGATACGCAGTATTTT
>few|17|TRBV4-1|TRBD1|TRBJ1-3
CASSQSRTGNSGNTIYF
TGCGCCAGCAGCCAAAGCCGGACAGGGAATTCTGGAAACACCATATATTTT